The 28 T cell receptor beta chains in this list originate from one sample, sequenced in a study of T cell repertoires in cytomegalovirus infection. A single record per CDR3 protein comes from TCRdb applying MiXCR to the reads. Among more than 110,000 distinct CDR3 sequences listed, more than 25% were seen once. No cognate antigen is known for these TCRs. Sequences were derived from CD8+ T cells from cultured PBMCs, sampled from culture after CMV antigen stimulation. These receptors came from a human donor in good health (CMV status not recorded). Some clones in this sample may be carry-over from other donors' samples.

This clonotype was seen more than once but under ten times. This chain uses TRBV11-2 with TRBJ2-3, with D perhaps matching TRBD2 (5 bases). The V and J ends lost 3 bases and 12 bases respectively, with 10 bases between them. In germline, CDR1 is SGHAT, CDR2 FQNNGV. The CDR3 is 11 amino acids. The CDR3 DNA sequence: TGTGCCAGCAGCTTCGACTACTTTCAGTATTTT. Amino acids: CASSFDYFQYF.

This clonotype was seen a handful of times. This sequence joins TRBV30 and TRBJ1-5; no clear D. Germline assignment: CDR1 GTSNPN and CDR2 SVGIG (reference sequence). V gave up 5 bases and J gave up 2 bases, with 19 bases separating them. This CDR3 comprises 16 residues. The CDR3 here is CAWENPLAAGNQPQHF. CDR3 nucleotides: TGTGCCTGGGAGAACCCTTTGGCTGCGGGCAATCAGCCCCAGCATTTT.

The J gene is TRBJ2-1, the V gene TRBV28; 8 positions match TRBD1. Germline V CDR1 and CDR2: MDHEN, SYDVKM. The CDR3 runs 13 residues. Trimming at V came to 10 bases and at J to 6 bases, leaving 8 bases not matched to a gene. Written as DNA, the CDR3 is TGTGCCATTAACAGGGGGAGAGGCAATGAGCAGTTCTTC. Translated: CAINRGRGNEQFF.

This sequence joins TRBV2 and TRBJ1-3; 7 bases agree with TRBD1. CDR3 length: 15 residues. Losses at the gene ends were 5 bases for V and 0 bases for J; bases not matched to a gene: 4. Germline V CDR1 and CDR2: SNHLY, FYNNEI. The CDR3 loop reads CASSLGQFSGNTIYF. The DNA for the CDR3 is TGTGCCAGCAGTTTGGGACAGTTCTCTGGAAACACCATATATTTT.

The sample holds many counts of this clonotype. The chain carries TRBV5-4 and TRBJ2-7; 8 positions agree with TRBD1. V dropped 4 bases and J dropped 3; count of bases not matched to a gene: 9. The CDR3 is made up of 15 amino acids. The germline gives CDR1 SGHNT, CDR2 YYREEE (reference sequence). The CDR3 coding sequence is TGTGCCAGCAGCAACCCGGGACAGGCGGTCTACGAGCAGTACTTC. It is translated as CASSNPGQAVYEQYF.

The chain joins TRBV24-1 to TRBJ2-2; 8 bases map to TRBD1. Germline V gene data show CDR1 as KGHDR and CDR2 as SFDVKD. Trimming at V came to 2 bases and at J to 5 bases, leaving 6 bases not matched to a gene. This CDR3 comprises 16 residues. CDR3 sequence (DNA): TGTGCCACCAGTGATTCCTGGACAGGGCTTACCGGGGAGCTGTTTTTT. It is translated as CATSDSWTGLTGELFF.

The chain's CDR3 is CSARPERSSYNEQFF. The CDR3 DNA follows: TGCAGTGCTAGACCCGAAAGGAGCTCCTACAATGAGCAGTTCTTC. The gene calls are TRBV20-1 and TRBJ2-1; D unresolved. Trimming cost V 2 bases and J 0 bases, with 11 bases left between them. The CDR3 sequence is 15 residues long. Per the germline V gene, CDR1 is DFQATT and CDR2 is SNEGSKA (reference sequence).

The V call is TRBV28, the J call TRBJ2-3; 7 bases line up with TRBD2. Germline V CDR1 and CDR2: MDHEN, SYDVKM. This CDR3 is 18 amino acids long. J lost 4 bases, V lost 6 bases, and 19 bases had no gene match. The CDR3: CASRSERGVVFLPDTQYF. DNA for the CDR3: TGTGCCAGCAGGTCGGAGCGGGGAGTGGTTTTTCTGCCAGATACGCAGTATTTT.

This clonotype turned up a few times. This sequence joins TRBV12-3 or TRBV12-4 and TRBJ1-2; D call uncertain. Trimming stripped 6 bases from V and 0 bases from J, with 8 bases between. The CDR3 runs to 13 residues. CDR3 nucleotide sequence: TGTGCCAGCAGCACGTATTCTAACTATGGCTACACCTTC. This encodes CASSTYSNYGYTF.

This clonotype has just a few counts. CDR3 residues: CASIPGTGAVEQYF. DNA for the CDR3: TGTGCCAGCATCCCCGGGACAGGGGCGGTTGAGCAGTACTTC. The chain employs TRBV7-9 and TRBJ2-7; TRBD1 matches 10 bases. Germline V CDR1 and CDR2: SEHNR, FQNEAQ (reference sequence). The CDR3 has 14 residues. After removal of 7 bases from V and 7 bases from J, the junction contained 10 bases not matched to a gene.

This chain uses TRBV2 with TRBJ2-3; D uncertain. The germline V gene encodes CDR1 SNHLY and CDR2 FYNNEI. The CDR3 loop spans 12 amino acids. V dropped 4 bases and J dropped 4 bases, with 6 bases sitting between them. The CDR3 sequence: CASSGIADTQYF. The CDR3 DNA is TGTGCCAGCAGTGGTATTGCAGATACGCAGTATTTT.

The J gene is TRBJ2-2, the V gene TRBV7-8; D may correspond to TRBD1 or TRBD2 (5 bases each). The germline V gene encodes CDR1 SGHVS and CDR2 FQNEAQ. This CDR3 spans 14 amino acids. Trimming left V 11 bases short and J 4 bases short, with 17 bases between. For the CDR3, the DNA is TGTGCCTCTGCTCAGGGAGCGGTCACCGGGGAGCTGTTTTTT. It encodes CASAQGAVTGELFF. Variable domain in full (rest from reference TRBV7-8 and TRBJ2-2): GAGVSQSPRYKVAKRGQDVALRCDPISGHVSLFWYQQALGQGPEFLTYFQNEAQLDKSGLPSDRFFAERPEGSVSTLKIQRTQQEDSAVYLCASAQGAVTGELFFGEGSRLTVL.

This clonotype appeared a few times. The V call is TRBV12-3 or TRBV12-4, the J call TRBJ2-1; D gene ambiguous. The V gene lost 5 bases and the J gene lost 4 bases, with 12 bases spanning the gap. The CDR3 is 14 amino acids. The CDR3, as DNA: TGTGCCAGCAGTCCCGGGCCCGGTTACAATGAGCAGTTCTTC. It encodes CASSPGPGYNEQFF.

This clonotype was observed many times. The CDR3 spells CASSQSSGSNTEAFF. The CDR3, as DNA: TGTGCCAGCAGCCAATCCAGTGGCAGCAACACTGAAGCTTTCTTT. This rearrangement joins TRBV16 to TRBJ1-1; D is uncertain. The CDR3 is 15 residues long. Germline CDR1 is KGHSY and CDR2 is FQNENV. V lost 0 bases and J 2 bases, leaving 10 bases between the germline ends.

A few counts support this clonotype. The V and J genes are TRBV29-1 and TRBJ1-1; D gene ambiguous. The CDR3 has 18 residues. Germline CDR1 SQVTM, CDR2 ANQGSEA. The germline V and J ends were trimmed by 6 bases and 0 bases, with 26 bases remaining between them. CDR3 residues: CSVDPLGKGHPVNTEAFF. CDR3 bases: TGCAGCGTCGATCCCCTTGGGAAAGGTCACCCGGTGAACACTGAAGCTTTCTTT.

Ten or more counts support this clonotype. The chain links TRBV7-9 to TRBJ1-2; possibly TRBD1 for D (5 bases). The germline V and J ends were trimmed by 4 bases and 0 bases, with 15 bases remaining between them. The germline V gene has CDR1 SEHNR and CDR2 FQNEAQ (reference sequence). This CDR3 has 16 amino acids. The CDR3 protein is CASSSRGDSANYGYTF. CDR3 DNA sequence: TGTGCCAGCAGCTCACGAGGAGACAGCGCTAACTATGGCTACACCTTC.

This chain links TRBV28 with TRBJ2-1; the match to TRBD2 covers 14 bases. Losses at the gene ends were 2 bases for V and 5 bases for J; bases not matched to a gene: 5. CDR3 length: 17 amino acids. Germline assignment: CDR1 MDHEN and CDR2 SYDVKM. CDR3 DNA sequence: TGTGCCAGCAGTTTACCTAGGACTAGCGGGGGGAACAATGAGCAGTTCTTC. Amino acids: CASSLPRTSGGNNEQFF.

The chain couples TRBV27 to TRBJ1-2, with 8 nucleotides matching TRBD1. This CDR3 is built from 14 residues. CDR1 is MNHEY and CDR2 is SMNVEV in the germline V gene (reference sequence). With V trimmed by 7 bases and J by 4 bases, 8 bases remained unmatched. For the CDR3, the DNA is TGTGCCAGCACTCCCCGACAGGGGCCCTATGGCTACACCTTC. It specifies CASTPRQGPYGYTF.

There are many counts of this clonotype. J is TRBJ2-7 and V is TRBV7-9, with D maybe TRBD1 (6 bases). The V end was cut by 6 bases, the J end by 2 bases, with 14 bases between. Germline lookup yields CDR1 SEHNR and CDR2 FQNEAQ (reference sequence). CDR3 length: 14 amino acids. The CDR3 DNA reads TGTGCCAGCAGTTTCAGGGGTGCAGCCTACGAGCAGTACTTC. Amino acid sequence: CASSFRGAAYEQYF.

This sequence joins TRBV30 and TRBJ1-1; D remains unclear. V was clipped by 4 bases and J by 7 bases, with 19 bases between them. The CDR3 runs 14 residues. Germline V lookup: CDR1 GTSNPN, CDR2 SVGIG (reference sequence). CDR3 sequence: CAWTPLGEQNEAFF. The CDR3 nucleotides read TGTGCCTGGACGCCCCTTGGGGAGCAGAATGAAGCTTTCTTT.

In this sample, this clonotype turned up a few times. The chain uses TRBV6-6 and TRBJ1-1; D unclear. The CDR3 runs to 12 residues. Germline CDR1 reads MNHNY; CDR2 reads SVGAGI (reference sequence). Trimming cost V 6 bases and J 4 bases, with 9 bases left between them. CDR3 in amino acids: CASSSMTTEAFF. The CDR3 bases are TGTGCCAGCAGCTCAATGACCACTGAAGCTTTCTTT.

The CDR3 DNA reads as TGTGCCAGCAGTTCCACCTCGGGACATGACCAAGAGACCCAGTACTTC. It encodes CASSSTSGHDQETQYF. The V gene is TRBV6-2 or TRBV6-3, the J gene TRBJ2-5; D perhaps matches TRBD1 (6 bases). Germline V gene lookup returns CDR1 MNHEY and CDR2 SVGEGT. The CDR3 is 16 residues long. V lost 4 bases to trimming and J lost 0 bases, with 15 bases between them.

This CDR3 is CASSLNLYNEQFF. The CDR3 region has the DNA TGTGCCAGCAGCTTAAACCTATACAATGAGCAGTTCTTC. The chain joins TRBV7-2 to TRBJ2-1; D is unclear. CDR3 length: 13 residues. Germline loops: CDR1 SGHTA, CDR2 FQGNSA. The V end was cut by 2 bases, the J end by 4 bases, with 6 bases between.

This clonotype turned up a few times. The gene calls are TRBV7-6 and TRBJ2-7, with D perhaps given as TRBD1 or TRBD2 (5 bases each). The CDR3 loop spans 14 amino acids. CDR1 and CDR2 from the germline V gene are SGHVS and FNYEAQ. Trimming pared 5 bases from V and 2 bases from J, leaving 13 bases between. The CDR3 coding sequence is TGTGCCAGCAGCGCCGGGGACCTCGCCTACGAGCAGTACTTC. Translated, it gives CASSAGDLAYEQYF.

This chain connects TRBV12-3 or TRBV12-4 to TRBJ2-3, with D perhaps being TRBD1 or TRBD2 (6 bases each). Trimming took off 6 bases at V and 9 bases at J, with 13 bases between the two ends. The CDR3 is 12 residues long. The DNA of the CDR3 is TGTGCCAGCAGCCCAGAGGGGGGCACGCAGTATTTT. It translates to CASSPEGGTQYF.

The rearrangement uses TRBV4-2 and TRBJ1-6, with no clear D. The CDR3 length is 17 residues. V lost 0 bases to trimming and J lost 0 bases, with 9 bases between them. Per germline, CDR1 LGHNA and CDR2 YNFKEQ. CDR3 DNA sequence: TGTGCCAGCAGCCAAGAGTCCCTGAGCTCCTATAATTCACCCCTCCACTTT. Its translation: CASSQESLSSYNSPLHF.

The chain has TRBV5-5 and TRBJ2-1, with 8 bases matching TRBD2. Germline CDR1 SGHKS, CDR2 YYEKEE (reference sequence). After removal of 6 bases from V and 8 bases from J, the junction contained 10 bases not matched to a gene. The CDR3 covers 14 residues. CDR3 region: CASIKRGPRDEQFF. CDR3 sequence (DNA): TGTGCCAGCATAAAGCGGGGGCCCAGGGATGAGCAGTTCTTC.

This clonotype was counted many times. This chain uses TRBV7-6 with TRBJ1-1; D not resolved. The CDR3 loop spans 13 amino acids. V lost 0 bases and J 5 bases, leaving 7 bases between the germline ends. Germline V gives CDR1 SGHVS, CDR2 FNYEAQ. DNA for the CDR3: TGTGCCAGCAGCTTAGCGCGTTATACTGAAGCTTTCTTT. This codes for CASSLARYTEAFF.